Below, 14 T cell receptor beta chains from the same sample are listed, as sequenced in a study of CD8+CD57+ T cells in acquired aplastic anemia. Investigators profiled TCR beta VDJ and CDR3 from genomic DNA template. TCRdb analysed the reads with MiXCR anew, one entry per CDR3 protein. The profile covers approximately 190,000 distinct CDR3 sequences, with 55% to 70% appearing a single time and approximately 44% taken by the ten largest. The sequenced material came from sorted CD4+, CD8+, or CD8+CD57+ T cells (not recorded which) from PBMCs. The source of these receptors is a human donor with severe aplastic anemia or a healthy control (not recorded which).

Only a few counts were recorded for this clonotype. The J gene is TRBJ1-2, the V gene TRBV29-1; D uncertain. Germline V gene data show CDR1 as SQVTM and CDR2 as ANQGSEA. Trimming shortened V by 3 bases and J by 5 bases, and 16 bases separated the two germline ends. CDR3 size: 14 residues. The CDR3 loop is CSVEFRGFPYGYTF. The CDR3 nucleotides are TGCAGCGTTGAGTTCCGGGGATTTCCATATGGCTACACCTTC.

This clonotype showed up just once. The chain employs TRBV2 and TRBJ2-2, with D possibly being TRBD1 or TRBD2 (5 bases each). V was shortened by 6 bases and J by 1 base, with 12 bases between the two germline ends. The CDR3 runs to 15 residues. CDR1 SNHLY and CDR2 FYNNEI come from the germline V gene. The CDR3 loop is CASRAGTLNTGELFF. CDR3 in DNA: TGTGCCAGCAGAGCCGGGACGTTGAACACCGGGGAGCTGTTTTTT.

This chain links TRBV4-1 with TRBJ2-7; D gene ambiguous. V was pared by 0 bases and J by 6 bases, with 6 bases between. This CDR3 has 12 residues. Germline CDR1 MGHRA, CDR2 YSYEKL. For the CDR3, the DNA is TGCGCCAGCAGCCAAGAGGGATTCGAGCAGTACTTC. Translation gives CASSQEGFEQYF.

The chain combines TRBV20-1 with TRBJ2-7, with D tentatively TRBD1 or TRBD2 (7 bases each). V dropped 4 bases and J dropped 6 bases, with 19 bases sitting between them. Looked up from germline, CDR1 is DFQATT and CDR2 is SNEGSKA (reference sequence). This CDR3 spans 14 amino acids. In nucleotides, the CDR3 is TGCAGTGCTACCCGGGGAGGGGGCGCGTCCGAGCAGTACTTC. Translation gives CSATRGGGASEQYF.

The rearrangement uses TRBV29-1 and TRBJ1-6; no clear D gene. V lost 6 bases to trimming and J lost 1 base, with 10 bases between them. CDR1 and CDR2 from the germline V gene are SQVTM and ANQGSEA. CDR3 length: 14 residues. CDR3 loop: CSVQAGSYNSPLHF. CDR3 sequence (DNA): TGCAGCGTCCAGGCGGGGTCCTATAATTCACCCCTCCACTTT. Variable domain in full (rest from reference TRBV29-1 and TRBJ1-6): SAVISQKPSRDICQRGTSLTIQCQVDSQVTMMFWYRQQPGQSLTLIATANQGSEATYESGFVIDKFPISRPNLTFSTLTVSNMSPEDSSIYLCSVQAGSYNSPLHFGNGTRLTVT.

This chain joins TRBV20-1 and TRBJ2-5; TRBD2 matches at 8 bases. This CDR3 spans 14 amino acids. The V and J ends lost 0 bases and 5 bases, in that order; junction bases with no gene match: 5. Germline V gene data show CDR1 as DFQATT and CDR2 as SNEGSKA (reference sequence). The CDR3 sequence: CSARDPTSVETQYF. The CDR3 nucleotides are TGCAGTGCTAGAGATCCGACTAGCGTGGAGACCCAGTACTTC.

This sequence joins TRBV10-3 and TRBJ2-7; tentatively, D is TRBD1 (6 bases). The CDR3 covers 13 residues. Germline V gene sequence: CDR1 ENHRY, CDR2 SYGVKD. The V end was cut by 10 bases, the J end by 4 bases, with 17 bases between. The CDR3 reads CATQTQGRYEQYF. As DNA, the CDR3 is TGTGCCACCCAAACCCAGGGGAGATACGAGCAGTACTTC.

This clonotype appeared once. This rearrangement joins TRBV20-1 to TRBJ1-4; D not certain. The CDR3 has 13 amino acids. CDR1 and CDR2 from the germline V gene are DFQATT and SNEGSKA (reference sequence). The V and J ends lost 1 base and 4 bases respectively, with 7 bases between them. CDR3 coding DNA: TGCAGTGCTAGAGCAAGGGTTAATGAAAAACTGTTTTTT. Protein sequence: CSARARVNEKLFF.

This chain links TRBV7-2 with TRBJ2-5; perhaps TRBD2 as D (6 bases). Germline CDR1 reads SGHTA; CDR2 reads FQGNSA. The CDR3 has 17 amino acids. V lost 2 bases, J lost 9 bases, and 25 bases lay in between. CDR3: CASSLLTSGLLRVPQYF. The CDR3 nucleotides are TGTGCCAGCAGCTTATTAACGTCGGGACTCCTTCGGGTGCCCCAGTACTTC.

The chain couples TRBV7-2 to TRBJ1-3; D possibly corresponds to TRBD1 (5 bases). The CDR3 extends over 13 amino acids. V lost 3 bases, J lost 4 bases, and 7 bases lay in between. Germline CDR1 reads SGHTA; CDR2 reads FQGNSA. CDR3 bases: TGTGCCAGCAGCTTGTGGGACGGAAACACCATATATTTT. The encoded protein is CASSLWDGNTIYF.

This clonotype was seen only once. The rearrangement joins TRBV29-1 to TRBJ2-7; D gene uncertain. CDR3 size: 12 residues. V lost 3 bases, J lost 3 bases, and 9 bases lay in between. Germline V lookup: CDR1 SQVTM, CDR2 ANQGSEA. CDR3 nucleotides: TGCAGCGTTGATACTGGGAACTACGAGCAGTACTTC. Translating it yields CSVDTGNYEQYF.

J is TRBJ1-5 and V is TRBV19; D is undetermined. The CDR3 is 12 residues long. CDR1 and CDR2 from the germline V gene are LNHDA and SQIVND (reference sequence). The V gene lost 4 bases and the J gene lost 7 bases, with 8 bases spanning the gap. CDR3 coding DNA: TGTGCCAGTAGTAACCAAGGGCAGCCCCAGCATTTT. This sequence encodes CASSNQGQPQHF. Supplemented by reference TRBV19 and TRBJ1-5, the full variable domain reads DGGITQSPKYLFRKEGQNVTLSCEQNLNHDAMYWYRQDPGQGLRLIYYSQIVNDFQKGDIAEGYSVSREKKESFPLTVTSAQKNPTAFYLCASSNQGQPQHFGDGTRLSIL.

This clonotype has a count of ten or more. The rearrangement links TRBV6-5 to TRBJ2-2; D remains ambiguous. There are 13 residues in the CDR3. Germline CDR1 is MNHEY and CDR2 is SVGAGI. Trimming stripped 4 bases from V and 7 bases from J, with 10 bases between. CDR3 nucleotide sequence: TGTGCCAGCAGTTCCAACCCAATCGGGGAGCTGTTTTTT. Translating it yields CASSSNPIGELFF.

V gene TRBV29-1 combines with J gene TRBJ1-2, with D perhaps matching TRBD1 (6 bases). V dropped 8 bases and J dropped 4 bases, with 14 bases sitting between them. Germline CDR1 is SQVTM and CDR2 is ANQGSEA. The CDR3 is 12 amino acids. The CDR3: CSPWTETYGYTF. CDR3 DNA: TGCAGCCCATGGACAGAGACCTATGGCTACACCTTC.